The 26 T cell receptor beta chains below all came from one sample that was sequenced in a study of T-cell memory formation after mild COVID-19. TCRdb reprocessed the 5' RACE reads with MiXCR, giving one entry per CDR3 protein. The sample consists of about 340,000 distinct CDR3 sequences, around a sixth of them appearing once. Sequencing was done on a sample of PBMCs or a T cell subset sorted from them (not recorded which). These receptor sequences come from a man aged 18 to 35 who had mild COVID-19 (a few samples of this study predate the infection). Cell type and time point are not known.

The chain couples TRBV5-1 to TRBJ2-1, with no clear D. The CDR3 is made up of 14 amino acids. Per the germline V gene, CDR1 is SGHRS and CDR2 is YFSETQ. The V and J ends lost 4 bases and 6 bases respectively, with 14 bases between them. The CDR3 DNA reads TGCGCCAGCAGCCCTCGGCAGTATGCCAATGAGCAGTTCTTC. Translated: CASSPRQYANEQFF.

This clonotype has just a few counts. The V and J genes are TRBV4-1 and TRBJ1-2, with D unclear. Deletions cut 0 bases from V and 8 bases from J, with 13 bases between. This CDR3 contains 14 residues. Per germline, CDR1 MGHRA and CDR2 YSYEKL. The CDR3: CASSQEQLVWGYTF. The DNA for the CDR3 is TGCGCCAGCAGCCAAGAACAGCTAGTTTGGGGCTACACCTTC.

V is TRBV28 and J is TRBJ2-7; TRBD1 agrees at 7 bases. Germline trimming cut 6 bases from V and 3 bases from J; bases unmatched to any gene: 2. CDR1 is MDHEN and CDR2 is SYDVKM in the germline V gene. This CDR3 spans 12 amino acids. The CDR3 sequence is CASRRQGYEQYV. Here the CDR3 DNA reads TGTGCCAGCAGGAGACAGGGCTACGAGCAGTACGTC.

The chain recombines TRBV2 with TRBJ2-7; TRBD2 is a possible D gene (5 bases). CDR1 is SNHLY and CDR2 is FYNNEI in the germline V gene. The length of the CDR3 is 15 residues. The CDR3 sequence is CASSEGRIGIYEQYV. DNA of the CDR3: TGTGCCAGCAGCGAAGGGAGAATAGGAATCTACGAGCAGTACGTC.

This CDR3 reads CASSPLQGTYNEQFF. The CDR3 DNA reads as TGTGCCAGCAGCCCCCTTCAGGGAACCTACAATGAGCAGTTCTTC. The rearrangement joins TRBV9 to TRBJ2-1, with a possible D match to TRBD1 (5 bases). CDR1 is SGDLS and CDR2 is YYNGEE in the germline V gene. This CDR3 has 15 amino acids. V was shortened by 4 bases and J by 2 bases, with 13 bases between the two germline ends.

The sample holds many counts of this clonotype. V is TRBV7-8 and J is TRBJ2-5, with D possibly matching TRBD2 (6 bases). V was clipped by 7 bases and J by 6 bases, with 15 bases between them. The length of the CDR3 is 13 residues. Germline V CDR1 and CDR2: SGHVS, FQNEAQ. The chain's CDR3 is CASTQRRGKTQYF. The DNA of the CDR3 is TGTGCCAGCACCCAGCGGCGGGGAAAGACCCAGTACTTC.

The chain employs TRBV6-2 or TRBV6-3 and TRBJ2-1, with TRBD2 as a possible D gene (6 bases). The CDR3 covers 13 residues. Germline CDR1 MNHEY, CDR2 SVGEGT. V was cut by 6 bases and J by 10 bases, with 16 bases left in between. CDR3 sequence: CASSRDSRGEQFF. The DNA for the CDR3 is TGTGCCAGCAGCCGAGACAGTCGGGGGGAGCAGTTCTTC.

V usage is TRBV4-2 and J usage is TRBJ2-1; D may be TRBD2 (5 bases). Germline V gene data show CDR1 as LGHNA and CDR2 as YNFKEQ. The germline V and J ends were trimmed by 1 base and 6 bases, with 16 bases remaining between them. CDR3 length equals 16 residues. CDR3 sequence reads: CASSQVEANRGNEQFF. The CDR3 bases are TGTGCCAGCAGCCAAGTGGAGGCGAATCGGGGCAATGAGCAGTTCTTC.

This clonotype was observed a few times. This sequence joins TRBV5-1 and TRBJ1-2; no clear D. Trimming cost V 4 bases and J 5 bases, with 9 bases left between them. This CDR3 contains 12 residues. CDR1 and CDR2 from the germline V gene are SGHRS and YFSETQ. CDR3 region: CASSDGGYGYTF. CDR3 sequence (DNA): TGCGCCAGCAGCGACGGAGGTTATGGCTACACCTTC. The complete variable domain, with remaining parts taken from reference TRBV5-1 and TRBJ1-2, reads KAGVTQTPRYLIKTRGQQVTLSCSPISGHRSVSWYQQTPGQGLQFLFEYFSETQRNKGNFPGRFSGRQFSNSRSEMNVSTLELGDSALYLCASSDGGYGYTFGSGTRLTVV.

There are many counts of this clonotype. The chain recombines TRBV6-2 or TRBV6-3 with TRBJ2-7, with TRBD1 matching over 7 bases. The V and J ends lost 6 bases and 4 bases, in that order; junction bases with no gene match: 9. This CDR3 is built from 14 residues. Germline CDR1 MNHEY, CDR2 SVGEGT. In DNA, the CDR3 is TGTGCCAGCAGCAAGGGGCAGGGGGTGTACGAGCAGTACTTC. Translated, it gives CASSKGQGVYEQYF.

This clonotype was counted between two and nine times. The chain uses TRBV20-1 and TRBJ2-2; 9 nucleotides line up with TRBD1. Germline assignment: CDR1 DFQATT and CDR2 SNEGSKA (reference sequence). The CDR3 runs to 16 residues. Germline trimming cut 5 bases from V and 2 bases from J; bases unmatched to any gene: 9. The CDR3 DNA reads TGCAGTGCTGGGAATCCGGGACAGGGAAACACCGGGGAGCTGTTTTTT. Its protein product is CSAGNPGQGNTGELFF.

This clonotype was counted a few times. The rearrangement uses TRBV4-1 and TRBJ2-4; 8 nucleotides match TRBD1. CDR1 MGHRA and CDR2 YSYEKL come from the germline V gene. Unmatched junction bases numbered 4, after V lost 0 bases and J lost 9 bases. The CDR3 loop spans 14 amino acids. CDR3 DNA sequence: TGCGCCAGCAGCCAAGACAGGGGGCCGGTCATTCAGTACTTC. It yields the protein CASSQDRGPVIQYF.

The DNA for the CDR3 is TGCGCCAGCAGTTTTGACCCCGCCGGGGAGCTGTTTTTT. Protein: CASSFDPAGELFF. The V gene is TRBV5-1, the J gene TRBJ2-2; no reliable D call. Germline CDR1 and CDR2: SGHRS and YFSETQ. The CDR3 runs 13 residues. Between the trimmed V and J ends, which lost 5 bases and 6 bases, there was a span of 11 bases.

The V and J genes are TRBV3-1 and TRBJ2-1, with 12 bases matching TRBD2. Germline CDR1 LGHDT, CDR2 YNNKEL (reference sequence). The trim removed 0 bases at V and 9 bases at J, leaving 6 bases unmatched. The CDR3 runs to 16 residues. Written as DNA, the CDR3 is TGTGCCAGCAGCCAAGATTCTAGCGGGGGGGCCGGTGAGCAGTTCTTC. Amino acids: CASSQDSSGGAGEQFF.

V usage is TRBV3-1 and J usage is TRBJ1-2; D unclear. CDR3 size: 16 residues. Germline V gives CDR1 LGHDT, CDR2 YNNKEL (reference sequence). V was cut by 0 bases and J by 4 bases, with 15 bases left in between. The CDR3 spells CASSQERRPRPYGYTF. The CDR3 region has the DNA TGTGCCAGCAGCCAAGAGAGGCGGCCTCGTCCCTATGGCTACACCTTC.

This clonotype was detected a few times. The chain joins TRBV20-1 to TRBJ1-2; D is uncertain. The germline CDR1 and CDR2 sequences are DFQATT and SNEGSKA (reference sequence). V lost 6 bases to trimming and J lost 5 bases, with 22 bases between them. This CDR3 spans 15 amino acids. The chain's CDR3 is CSAAWSRHFLYGYTF. The CDR3 region has the DNA TGCAGTGCGGCGTGGAGTCGACATTTTCTTTATGGCTACACCTTC.

V and J are TRBV6-5 and TRBJ1-1; no clear D. There are 13 residues in the CDR3. V was clipped by 6 bases and J by 6 bases, with 14 bases between them. From germline, CDR1 is MNHEY and CDR2 SVGAGI. The CDR3 DNA reads as TGTGCCAGCAGCCCCGTGTGGAAGGCTGAAGCTTTCTTT. Its protein product is CASSPVWKAEAFF.

This clonotype has a single count. This sequence joins TRBV29-1 and TRBJ1-5; a weak D match, TRBD1 (5 bases). V lost 0 bases, J lost 9 bases, and 12 bases lay in between. The CDR3 runs to 13 residues. CDR1 is SQVTM and CDR2 is ANQGSEA in the germline V gene. The CDR3 coding sequence is TGCAGCGTTGAAGAAGGGGCTCGGGGGCCCCAGCATTTT. Residues: CSVEEGARGPQHF.

The chain employs TRBV6-5 and TRBJ1-2; D is ambiguous. The CDR3 is made up of 13 amino acids. Germline lookup yields CDR1 MNHEY and CDR2 SVGAGI. V gave up 3 bases and J gave up 6 bases, with 11 bases separating them. This CDR3 reads CASSYSVENGYTF. The CDR3 region has the DNA TGTGCCAGCAGTTATTCAGTGGAGAATGGCTACACCTTC.

Many counts were recorded for this clonotype. DNA for the CDR3: TGTGCCAGCAGTTTATACCCCCGACTAGCGGGGGGTCTGAGTGAGCAGTTCTTC. Translated, it gives CASSLYPRLAGGLSEQFF. The rearrangement links TRBV28 to TRBJ2-1; 13 positions agree with TRBD2. J gave up 9 bases and V 1 base, and 12 bases lay outside the gene matches. The V gene's germline CDR1 is MDHEN and CDR2 SYDVKM. The CDR3 runs to 18 residues.

This clonotype was found a few times. The V gene is TRBV18, the J gene TRBJ2-7; D might be TRBD1 (5 bases). CDR3 length: 14 amino acids. Trimming stripped 3 bases from V and 3 bases from J, with 12 bases between. Germline V gives CDR1 KGHSH, CDR2 LQKENI. CDR3 region: CASSPRVGDYEQYV. For the CDR3, the DNA is TGTGCCAGCTCACCCCGCGTAGGGGACTACGAGCAGTACGTC.

The V gene is TRBV6-2 or TRBV6-3, the J gene TRBJ2-5; no clear D gene. Trimming removed 8 bases from V and 2 bases from J, with 9 bases in between. Germline CDR1 reads MNHEY; CDR2 reads SVGEGT. CDR3 length equals 12 residues. CDR3 DNA: TGTGCCAGCGGTGGACGGCAAGAGACCCAGTACTTC. It is translated as CASGGRQETQYF.

This clonotype was detected only a few times. The genes are TRBV4-2 and TRBJ2-3; 13 nucleotides match TRBD2. CDR3 length: 16 residues. V lost 0 bases to trimming and J lost 7 bases; unmatched junction nucleotides: 4. Germline V gene data show CDR1 as LGHNA and CDR2 as YNFKEQ. CDR3 DNA: TGTGCCAGCAGCCAAGATCGGACTAGCGGGGGAAATACGCAGTATTTT. Amino acid sequence: CASSQDRTSGGNTQYF.

This clonotype was counted only a few times. This chain links TRBV20-1 with TRBJ1-1; TRBD1 might be the D (6 bases). The CDR3 is 16 residues long. Germline CDR1 is DFQATT and CDR2 is SNEGSKA (reference sequence). Trimming removed 3 bases from V and 1 base from J, with 18 bases in between. CDR3 DNA sequence: TGCAGTGCTAGTCTCCCCAGGACAGTCCGGAACACTGAAGCTTTCTTT. As protein: CSASLPRTVRNTEAFF.

This clonotype was counted only a few times. The chain recombines TRBV28 with TRBJ1-3; D is possibly TRBD1 (5 bases). Germline values: CDR1 MDHEN, CDR2 SYDVKM. The CDR3 totals 16 residues. The germline V and J ends were trimmed by 6 bases and 1 base, with 16 bases remaining between them. The CDR3 is CASSSSGSPSGNTIYF. The CDR3 DNA follows: TGTGCCAGCAGCTCATCAGGGTCCCCATCTGGAAACACCATATATTTT.

Ten or more counts support this clonotype. The rearrangement joins TRBV5-1 to TRBJ2-1; no reliable D call. The CDR3 is 14 amino acids. Trimming removed 0 bases at V and 7 bases at J, with 11 bases between. Looked up from germline, CDR1 is SGHRS and CDR2 is YFSETQ. The CDR3 DNA sequence: TGCGCCAGCAGCTTGGTTCTTGGTTTTAATGAGCAGTTCTTC. Translated, it gives CASSLVLGFNEQFF.